Listed below are T cell receptor beta chains from one sample, sequenced in a study of T cell changes during pregnancy in multiple sclerosis. Method: immunoSEQ multiplex PCR; TCRdb's copy keeps in-frame clones and lacks some. The sample gives 90,000 to 130,000 clones, around 90% of which show up once; less than 2% is in the top ten. The material sequenced was peripheral blood, taken in the third trimester of pregnancy. These TCRs come from a female donor with multiple sclerosis, enrolled in a pregnancy study. The CDR3 runs from the conserved cysteine through the conserved F or W. A D gene is named only where the DNA matches it firmly. Not all rows give a size; the values are once, few, many and, for expanded clones, a class.

size: -; V: TRBV11-2; D: -; J: TRBJ2-2; CDR3: CASSSNGLNTGELFF; DNA: TGTGCCAGCAGCTCTAATGGGCTAAACACCGGGGAGCTGTTTTTT
size: -; V: TRBV5-6; D: -; J: TRBJ2-7; CDR3: CASSLDLGRGSYEQYF; DNA: TGTGCCAGCAGCTTGGATTTGGGCCGGGGGTCCTACGAGCAGTACTTC
size: -; V: TRBV5-1; D: TRBD1; J: TRBJ1-1; CDR3: CASSLGGTGGRNTEAFF; DNA: TGCGCCAGCAGCTTGGGCGGGACAGGGGGCAGGAACACTGAAGCTTTCTTT
size: -; V: TRBV6-1; D: -; J: TRBJ1-3; CDR3: CASSELLRLSGNTIYF; DNA: TGTGCCAGCAGTGAATTATTGCGACTCTCTGGAAACACCATATATTTT
size: -; V: TRBV7-3; D: -; J: TRBJ2-3; CDR3: CASSFGTSDTQYF; DNA: TGTGCCAGCAGCTTTGGGACAAGTGATACGCAGTATTTT
size: -; V: TRBV6-5; D: TRBD2; J: TRBJ2-2; CDR3: CASSWEGSGELFF; DNA: TGTGCCAGCAGCTGGGAGGGGTCCGGGGAGCTGTTTTTT
size: -; V: TRBV7-9; D: -; J: TRBJ1-1; CDR3: CASSLQGNTEAFF; DNA: TGTGCCAGCAGCTTACAGGGGAACACTGAAGCTTTCTTT
size: -; V: TRBV18; D: TRBD2; J: TRBJ2-1; CDR3: CASSPPLSSGSFHNEQFF; DNA: TGTGCCAGCTCACCACCGCTTTCTAGCGGGAGTTTTCACAATGAGCAGTTCTTC
size: -; V: TRBV5-1; D: -; J: TRBJ2-1; CDR3: CASSLLEAAWDEQFF; DNA: TGCGCCAGCAGCTTGTTGGAGGCAGCATGGGATGAGCAGTTCTTC
size: -; V: TRBV19; D: -; J: TRBJ1-1; CDR3: CASSIVHRQNTEAFF; DNA: TGTGCCAGTAGTATAGTCCACAGGCAGAACACTGAAGCTTTCTTT
size: -; V: TRBV6-4; D: TRBD2; J: TRBJ2-2; CDR3: CASSQLAGAPNTGELFF; DNA: TGTGCCAGCAGTCAACTAGCGGGAGCTCCGAACACCGGGGAGCTGTTTTTT
size: -; V: TRBV5-5; D: -; J: TRBJ1-2; CDR3: CASSLVAGEWYYGYTF; DNA: TGTGCCAGCAGCTTGGTGGCAGGGGAGTGGTACTATGGCTACACCTTC
size: -; V: TRBV7-2; D: TRBD1; J: TRBJ2-7; CDR3: CASQRSRVDRDYEQYF; DNA: TGTGCCAGCCAGAGGTCCCGGGTTGACAGGGACTACGAGCAGTACTTC
size: -; V: TRBV14; D: TRBD2; J: TRBJ2-1; CDR3: CASSQDGVAGPYNEQFF; DNA: TGTGCCAGCAGCCAAGATGGAGTAGCGGGCCCCTACAATGAGCAGTTCTTC
size: -; V: TRBV9; D: TRBD2; J: TRBJ2-7; CDR3: CASSGTTSGTGEQYF; DNA: TGTGCCAGCAGCGGAACGACTAGCGGGACGGGTGAGCAGTACTTC
size: -; V: TRBV28; D: -; J: TRBJ2-6; CDR3: CASAGHRRGANVLTF; DNA: TGTGCCAGCGCAGGTCACCGGCGTGGGGCCAACGTCCTGACTTTC
size: -; V: TRBV2; D: -; J: TRBJ2-5; CDR3: CASSEGGQGGTQYF; DNA: TGTGCCAGCAGTGAAGGAGGGCAGGGGGGGACCCAGTACTTC
size: -; V: TRBV28; D: -; J: TRBJ2-1; CDR3: CASSLSLTRSNEQFF; DNA: TGTGCCAGCAGTTTATCCCTAACTAGGAGCAATGAGCAGTTCTTC
size: -; V: TRBV30; D: -; J: TRBJ2-5; CDR3: CAWRAGYGETQYF; DNA: TGTGCCTGGAGGGCAGGGTACGGAGAGACCCAGTACTTC
size: -; V: TRBV19; D: TRBD2; J: TRBJ2-1; CDR3: CASSIQTSGTRYDEQFF; DNA: TGTGCCAGTAGTATACAGACCTCCGGGACTAGATACGATGAGCAGTTCTTC
size: -; V: TRBV6-1; D: -; J: TRBJ2-1; CDR3: CASRAVGDNEQFF; DNA: TGTGCCAGCAGGGCGGTGGGAGACAATGAGCAGTTCTTC
size: -; V: TRBV9; D: -; J: TRBJ1-6; CDR3: CASSVVQIIPYNSPLHF; DNA: TGTGCCAGCAGCGTAGTACAGATTATCCCCTATAATTCACCCCTCCACTTT
size: -; V: TRBV7-9; D: TRBD1; J: TRBJ2-3; CDR3: CASSRGQGAADTQYF; DNA: TGTGCCAGCAGCCGGGGACAGGGGGCGGCAGATACGCAGTATTTT
size: once; V: TRBV7-3; D: -; J: TRBJ1-3; CDR3: CASSLGSADSGNTIYF; DNA: TGTGCCAGCAGCTTGGGCAGTGCCGACTCTGGAAACACCATATATTTT
size: -; V: TRBV5-5; D: -; J: TRBJ1-4; CDR3: CASSTQGALEKLFF; DNA: TGTGCCAGCAGTACACAAGGGGCCCTTGAAAAACTGTTTTTT
size: -; V: TRBV5-1; D: TRBD1; J: TRBJ1-1; CDR3: CASSGGTVREDNTEAFF; DNA: TGCGCCAGCAGCGGCGGGACAGTCAGGGAGGATAACACTGAAGCTTTCTTT
size: -; V: TRBV11-2; D: -; J: TRBJ2-2; CDR3: CASSLFSGELFF; DNA: TGTGCCAGCAGCTTATTCTCCGGGGAGCTGTTTTTT
size: -; V: TRBV5-1; D: -; J: TRBJ2-5; CDR3: CASSSGGRQETQYF; DNA: TGCGCCAGCAGCTCCGGCGGAAGACAAGAGACCCAGTACTTC
size: -; V: TRBV19; D: -; J: TRBJ1-2; CDR3: CASSSLIGESHGYTF; DNA: TGTGCCAGTAGTTCCCTGATAGGGGAATCCCATGGCTACACCTTC
size: -; V: TRBV2; D: TRBD1; J: TRBJ1-1; CDR3: CASSASAGGGTEAFF; DNA: TGTGCCAGCAGTGCCTCGGCAGGGGGAGGCACTGAAGCTTTCTTT
size: -; V: TRBV28; D: -; J: TRBJ1-2; CDR3: CASSIDSNYGYTF; DNA: TGTGCCAGCAGTATCGACAGTAACTATGGCTACACCTTC
size: -; V: TRBV19; D: TRBD1; J: TRBJ1-5; CDR3: CASSWGTGDNQPQHF; DNA: TGTGCCAGTAGTTGGGGGACAGGTGACAATCAGCCCCAGCATTTT
size: -; V: TRBV11-2; D: TRBD2; J: TRBJ2-7; CDR3: CASSRSGVSYEQYF; DNA: TGTGCCAGCAGCCGTAGCGGGGTCTCCTACGAGCAGTACTTC
size: -; V: TRBV28; D: -; J: TRBJ2-7; CDR3: CASSLTGDRYEQYF; DNA: TGTGCCAGCAGTCTTACGGGGGATCGGTACGAGCAGTACTTC
size: -; V: TRBV10-3; D: -; J: TRBJ2-2; CDR3: CAIADNRDLGTGELFF; DNA: TGTGCCATCGCGGATAACCGGGATTTGGGCACCGGGGAGCTGTTTTTT
size: -; V: TRBV7-3; D: -; J: TRBJ2-1; CDR3: CASSLGQQHNEQFF; DNA: TGTGCCAGCAGCTTAGGACAGCAACACAATGAGCAGTTCTTC
size: -; V: TRBV6-4; D: TRBD2; J: TRBJ2-5; CDR3: CASSDIAGKTQYF; DNA: TGTGCCAGCAGTGACATAGCGGGGAAGACCCAGTACTTC
size: -; V: TRBV9; D: -; J: TRBJ2-2; CDR3: CASSPRGSQNTGELFF; DNA: TGTGCCAGCAGCCCCCGAGGGAGTCAAAACACCGGGGAGCTGTTTTTT
size: -; V: TRBV7-2; D: -; J: TRBJ1-3; CDR3: CASSLAGLRRATGNTIYF; DNA: TGTGCCAGCAGCTTAGCGGGCCTTAGGAGGGCTACTGGAAACACCATATATTTT
size: once; V: TRBV5-1; D: TRBD2; J: TRBJ2-3; CDR3: CASSRGTSGNTDTQYF; DNA: TGCGCCAGCAGTCGGGGCACTAGCGGGAACACAGATACGCAGTATTTT
size: -; V: TRBV21-1; D: -; J: TRBJ2-5; CDR3: CASSPLFQYF; DNA: TGTGCCAGCAGCCCTTTGTTCCAGTACTTC